This TCR beta chain is drawn from a study of T-cell memory formation after mild COVID-19. Libraries for TCRalpha and TCRbeta carried sample barcodes and unique molecular identifiers via 5'RACE. TCRdb passed the 5' RACE reads through MiXCR, listing each CDR3 protein once. The table lists roughly 100,000 distinct CDR3 sequences, approximately 13% of them singletons. This clonotype has a handful of counts. From germline, CDR1 is MNHNS and CDR2 SASEGT. V gave up 3 bases and J gave up 7 bases; unmatched junction bases: 12. The CDR3 spans 16 residues. This TCR was sampled from an adult woman who had mild COVID-19 (a few samples of this study predate the infection). Cell type and time point are not known. Material: PBMCs or a T cell subset sorted from them (not recorded which). The chain couples TRBV6-1 to TRBJ2-1; 7 bases map to TRBD1. This CDR3 is CASSDGTAMGHNEQFF. CDR3 DNA sequence: TGTGCCAGCAGTGATGGGACAGCCATGGGGCATAATGAGCAGTTCTTC.